A single sample is the source of the 9 T cell receptor beta chains below, sequenced in a study of T cell clonality in common variable immunodeficiency. Generated by immunoSEQ multiplex PCR, the TCRdb table keeps only in-frame clones and is missing some. This sample shows under 40,000 clones and no singletons; 4.5% to 6% rests with the ten largest. Regarding the study as a whole: In common variable immunodeficiency, TCR beta chains reportedly carried fewer deletions and N-nucleotide insertions.

The antigens for these receptors are not known. Sequenced material: peripheral blood mononuclear cells. The source of these receptors is a human donor with common variable immunodeficiency.

In the case of this clone: The read stops 3 residues short of the end of the CDR3; the missing end is completed from the germline J gene. This chain uses TRBV7-2 with TRBJ2-5; D perhaps matches TRBD2 (5 bases). The CDR3 has 14 residues. Trimming left V 5 bases short and J 4 bases short, with 14 bases between. The V gene's germline CDR1 is SGHTA and CDR2 FQGNSA. CDR3 protein: CASSPGMGSETQYF. The sequenced CDR3 bases are TGTGCCAGCAGCCCGGGGATGGGATCAGAGACC.

This clone appeared many times. The read stops 3 residues short of the end of the CDR3; the missing end is completed from the germline J gene. The chain is built from TRBV20-1 and TRBJ2-1; D may be TRBD2 (8 bases). Trimming took 6 bases from V and 7 from J, leaving 22 bases between them. Looked up from germline, CDR1 is DFQATT and CDR2 is SNEGSKA (reference sequence). The CDR3 consists of 15 residues. The CDR3 protein is CSARGGGGWINEQFF. CDR3 DNA (partial): TGCAGTGCCCGAGGGGGCGGGGGGTGGATTAATGAG.

This CDR3 is CASSLTENTEAFF. Incomplete CDR3 DNA: TGTGCCAGCAGCTTGACAGAGAACACTGAA. This rearrangement joins TRBV5-5 to TRBJ1-1; D remains unclear. The sequenced fragment ends 3 residues before the CDR3 boundary, so the rest is inferred from the germline J gene. The V gene lost 1 base and the J gene lost 1 base, with 5 bases spanning the gap. This CDR3 spans 13 amino acids. Germline CDR1 SGHKS, CDR2 YYEKEE (reference sequence). The full variable domain, in which reference TRBV5-5 and TRBJ1-1 provide the parts outside the CDR3, is DAGVTQSPTHLIKTRGQQVTLRCSPISGHKSVSWYQQVLGQGPQFIFQYYEKEERGRGNFPDRFSARQFPNYSSELNVNALLLGDSALYLCASSLTENTEAFFGQGTRLTVV.

This clone was counted only a few times. The CDR3 bases that were read are TGTGCCAGCTCTCTTCAGGGGGCGCTGAGCAATCAGCCC. It encodes CASSLQGALSNQP. The entire CDR3 is CASSLQGALSNQPQHF. The chain employs TRBV18 and TRBJ1-5; 8 positions match TRBD1. With the read ending 3 residues before the CDR3 end, the germline J gene is used to fill in that end. V shed 6 bases and J 1 base; nucleotides not matched to a gene: 8. The CDR3 length is 16 residues. From germline, CDR1 is KGHSH and CDR2 LQKENI. Variable domain in full (rest from reference TRBV18 and TRBJ1-5): NAGVMQNPRHLVRRRGQEARLRCSPMKGHSHVYWYRQLPEEGLKFMVYLQKENIIDESGMPKERFSAEFPKEGPSILRIQQVVRGDSAAYFCASSLQGALSNQPQHFGDGTRLSIL.

This clone was seen a few times. Read sequence stops 3 residues before the CDR3 end, and the germline J gene provides the missing end. V is TRBV19 and J is TRBJ1-5; TRBD1 might be the D (5 bases). The V and J ends lost 5 bases and 6 bases respectively, with 14 bases between them. Germline CDR1 LNHDA, CDR2 SQIVND (reference sequence). This CDR3 contains 14 residues. CDR3 amino acids: CASSLVPRGQPQHF. The DNA read from the CDR3 is TGTGCCAGTAGTTTGGTTCCTAGGGGTCAGCCC.

In the case of this clone: The observed sequence ends 3 residues before the CDR3 terminus, with the missing tail filled in from the germline J gene. This chain connects TRBV7-9 to TRBJ1-1, with TRBD1 identical over 8 bases. The CDR3 is 13 residues long. With V trimmed by 2 bases and J by 5 bases, 1 base remained unmatched. The germline V gene has CDR1 SEHNR and CDR2 FQNEAQ (reference sequence). The CDR3 sequence is CASSLRQGTEAFF. The DNA read from the CDR3 is TGTGCCAGCAGCTTACGACAGGGGACTGAA.

This clone was seen a few times. The DNA ends 3 residues before the CDR3 does, and the rest of the CDR3 is filled in from the germline J gene. The V call is TRBV6-1, the J call TRBJ2-3; 7 bases line up with TRBD2. The V gene end was trimmed by 3 bases and the J gene end by 4 bases; junction bases not matched to a gene: 10. The CDR3 contains 16 residues. CDR1 is MNHNS and CDR2 is SASEGT in the germline V gene. CDR3 DNA (partial): TGTGCCAGCAGTGATCGGGGGAGGGCTGTGCCAGATACG. Protein: CASSDRGRAVPDT. The whole CDR3 is CASSDRGRAVPDTQYF.

This clone was picked up a small number of times. CDR3 protein: CASSRRDRVNYGYTF. The CDR3 bases that were read are TGTGCCAGCAGTAGAAGGGACAGGGTGAACTATGGC. This chain joins TRBV6-2 or TRBV6-3 and TRBJ1-2, with 9 positions matching TRBD1. The missing CDR3 end, 3 residues past where the read stops, is filled in from the germline J gene. This CDR3 region has 15 residues. The junction had 6 bases not matched to a gene; V was cut back by 5 bases and J by 2 bases. Germline lookup yields CDR1 MNHEY and CDR2 SVGEGT.

This clone was observed many times. The sequence runs out 3 residues before the end of the CDR3; the remainder is reconstructed from the germline J gene. The chain couples TRBV20-1 to TRBJ1-2; D possibly corresponds to TRBD1 (6 bases). The V gene lost 1 base and the J gene lost 0 bases, with 15 bases spanning the gap. Germline V CDR1 and CDR2: DFQATT, SNEGSKA (reference sequence). The CDR3 is 16 residues long. The CDR3 loop is CSARAFGGATNYGYTF. CDR3 bases read: TGCAGTGCTAGAGCTTTTGGGGGGGCGACTAACTATGGC.